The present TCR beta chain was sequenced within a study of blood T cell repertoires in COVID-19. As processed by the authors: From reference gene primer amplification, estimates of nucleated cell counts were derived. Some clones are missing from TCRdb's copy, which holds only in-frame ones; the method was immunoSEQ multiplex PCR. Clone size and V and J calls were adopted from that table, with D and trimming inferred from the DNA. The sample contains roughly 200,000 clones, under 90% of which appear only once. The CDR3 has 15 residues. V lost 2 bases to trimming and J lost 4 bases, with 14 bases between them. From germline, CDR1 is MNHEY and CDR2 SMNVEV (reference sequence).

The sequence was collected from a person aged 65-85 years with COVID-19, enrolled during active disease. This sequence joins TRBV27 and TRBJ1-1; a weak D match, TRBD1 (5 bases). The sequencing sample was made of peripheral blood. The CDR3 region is CASSLLGGGGTEAFF. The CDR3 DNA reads TGTGCCAGCAGTTTACTTGGGGGAGGCGGCACTGAAGCTTTCTTT.